The source of this T cell receptor (beta chain) is a study of CD8+CD57+ T cells in acquired aplastic anemia. All patients picked for sequencing had shown, by flow cytometry, an expansion of CD8+CD57+ cells. Using genomic DNA as the template, TCR beta VDJ and CDR3 profiling was carried out. One entry per CDR3 protein, called by TCRdb with MiXCR from the reads. The repertoire holds about 160,000 distinct CDR3 sequences, with 60% to 80% as singletons. A remark on this clonotype: Its antigen is still unknown.

V shed 4 bases, J shed 3 bases, and the junction held 6 bases outside the gene matches. Germline CDR1 reads SQVTM; CDR2 reads ANQGSEA. The CDR3 has 13 residues. General observations from the study: The CD8+ Simpson's diversity of patients and controls was not significantly different. Fewer than 35 sequences, all CD8+ CDR3, were shared between patients and controls.

The origin of this receptor is a human donor with aplastic anemia. The chain uses TRBV29-1 and TRBJ2-7, with 7 nucleotides matching TRBD1. The sequencing sample was made of sorted CD4+, CD8+, or CD8+CD57+ T cells (not recorded which) from PBMCs. CDR3 loop: CSVVHDRVYEQYF. The CDR3 DNA is TGCAGCGTTGTTCACGACAGGGTCTACGAGCAGTACTTC.